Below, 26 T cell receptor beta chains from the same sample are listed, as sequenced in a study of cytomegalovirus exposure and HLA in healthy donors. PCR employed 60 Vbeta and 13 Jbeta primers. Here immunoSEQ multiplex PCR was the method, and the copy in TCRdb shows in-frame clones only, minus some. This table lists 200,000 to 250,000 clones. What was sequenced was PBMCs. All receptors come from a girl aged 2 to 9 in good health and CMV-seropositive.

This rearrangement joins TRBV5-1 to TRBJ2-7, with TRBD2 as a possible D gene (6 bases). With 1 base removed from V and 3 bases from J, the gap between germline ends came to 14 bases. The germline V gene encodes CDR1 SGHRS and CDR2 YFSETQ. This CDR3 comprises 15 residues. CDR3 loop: CASSLLGKDYYEQYF. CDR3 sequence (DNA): TGCGCCAGCAGCTTGTTGGGGAAGGACTACTACGAGCAGTACTTC.

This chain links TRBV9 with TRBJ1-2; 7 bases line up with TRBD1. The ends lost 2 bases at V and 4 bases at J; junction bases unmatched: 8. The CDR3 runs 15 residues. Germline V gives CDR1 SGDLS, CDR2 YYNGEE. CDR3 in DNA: TGTGCCAGCAGCGTCCTAGGGACAGTACCCTATGGCTACACCTTC. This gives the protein CASSVLGTVPYGYTF.

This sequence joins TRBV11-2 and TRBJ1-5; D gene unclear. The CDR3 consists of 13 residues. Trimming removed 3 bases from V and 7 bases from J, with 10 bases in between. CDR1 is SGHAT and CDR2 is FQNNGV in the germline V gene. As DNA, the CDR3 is TGTGCCAGCAGCTTCGCCTCCGGGCAGCCCCAGCATTTT. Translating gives CASSFASGQPQHF.

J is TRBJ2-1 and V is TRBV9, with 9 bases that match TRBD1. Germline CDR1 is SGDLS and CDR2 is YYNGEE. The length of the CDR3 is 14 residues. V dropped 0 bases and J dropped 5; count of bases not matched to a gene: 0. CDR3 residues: CASSVGDRDNEQFF. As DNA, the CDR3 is TGTGCCAGCAGCGTAGGGGACAGGGACAATGAGCAGTTCTTC.

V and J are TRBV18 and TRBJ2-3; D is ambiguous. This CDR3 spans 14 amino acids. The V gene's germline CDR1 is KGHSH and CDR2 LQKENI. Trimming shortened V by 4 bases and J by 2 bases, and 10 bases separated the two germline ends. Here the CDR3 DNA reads TGTGCCAGCTCACTCGGTGCCCCCACAGATACGCAGTATTTT. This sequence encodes CASSLGAPTDTQYF.

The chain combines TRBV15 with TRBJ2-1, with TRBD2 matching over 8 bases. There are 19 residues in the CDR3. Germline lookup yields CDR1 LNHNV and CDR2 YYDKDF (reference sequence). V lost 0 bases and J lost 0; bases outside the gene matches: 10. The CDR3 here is CATSRDGFSGISSYNEQFF. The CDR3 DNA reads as TGTGCCACCAGCAGAGATGGTTTTAGCGGGATCAGCTCCTACAATGAGCAGTTCTTC.

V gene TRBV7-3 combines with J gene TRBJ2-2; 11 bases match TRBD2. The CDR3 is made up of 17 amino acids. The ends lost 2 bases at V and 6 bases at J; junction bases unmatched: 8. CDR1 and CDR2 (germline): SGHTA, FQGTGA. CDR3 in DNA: TGTGCCAGCAGCTTACCTACTACTAGCGGGAGTTCCGGGGAGCTGTTTTTT. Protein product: CASSLPTTSGSSGELFF.

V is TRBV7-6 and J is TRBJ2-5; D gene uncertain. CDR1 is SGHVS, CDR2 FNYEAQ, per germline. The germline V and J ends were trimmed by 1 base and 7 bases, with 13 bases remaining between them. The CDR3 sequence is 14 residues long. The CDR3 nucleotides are TGTGCCAGCAGCTTAGACACAGCACGGCTGACCCAGTACTTC. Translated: CASSLDTARLTQYF.

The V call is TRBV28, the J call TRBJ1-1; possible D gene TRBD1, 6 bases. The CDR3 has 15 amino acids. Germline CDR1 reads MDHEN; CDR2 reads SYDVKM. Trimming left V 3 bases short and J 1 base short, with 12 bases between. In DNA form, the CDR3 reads TGTGCCAGCAGTTTTGAGGGAGGGGGGAACACTGAAGCTTTCTTT. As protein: CASSFEGGGNTEAFF.

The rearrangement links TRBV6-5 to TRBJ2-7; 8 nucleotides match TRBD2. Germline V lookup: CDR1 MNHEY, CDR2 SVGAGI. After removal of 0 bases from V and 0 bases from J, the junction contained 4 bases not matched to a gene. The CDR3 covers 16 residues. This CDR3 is CASSYSPAGVSYEQYF. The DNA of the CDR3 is TGTGCCAGCAGTTACTCGCCAGCGGGAGTCTCCTACGAGCAGTACTTC.

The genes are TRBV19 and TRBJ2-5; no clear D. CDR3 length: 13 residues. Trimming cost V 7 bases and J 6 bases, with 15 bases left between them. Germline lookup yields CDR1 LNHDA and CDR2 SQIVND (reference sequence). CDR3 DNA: TGTGCCAGTACATCTAGTCCTGGTCAGACCCAGTACTTC. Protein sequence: CASTSSPGQTQYF.

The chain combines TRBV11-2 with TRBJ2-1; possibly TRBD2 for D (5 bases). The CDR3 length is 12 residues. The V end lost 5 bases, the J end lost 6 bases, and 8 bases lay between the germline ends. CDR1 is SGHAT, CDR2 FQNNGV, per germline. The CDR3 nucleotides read TGTGCCAGCAGCCAACTAGTCAATGAGCAGTTCTTC. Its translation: CASSQLVNEQFF.

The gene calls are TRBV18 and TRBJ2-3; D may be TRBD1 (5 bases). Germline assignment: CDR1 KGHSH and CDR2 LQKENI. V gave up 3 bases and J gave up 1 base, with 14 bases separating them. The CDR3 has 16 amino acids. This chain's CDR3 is CASSPSVDRRTDTQYF. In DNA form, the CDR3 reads TGTGCCAGCTCACCTAGTGTAGACAGACGCACAGATACGCAGTATTTT. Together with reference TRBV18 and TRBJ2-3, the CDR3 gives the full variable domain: NAGVMQNPRHLVRRRGQEARLRCSPMKGHSHVYWYRQLPEEGLKFMVYLQKENIIDESGMPKERFSAEFPKEGPSILRIQQVVRGDSAAYFCASSPSVDRRTDTQYFGPGTRLTVL.

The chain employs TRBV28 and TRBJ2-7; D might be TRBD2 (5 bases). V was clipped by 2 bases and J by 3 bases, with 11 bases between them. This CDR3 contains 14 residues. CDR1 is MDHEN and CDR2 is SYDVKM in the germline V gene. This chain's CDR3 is CASSLGTRDYEQYF. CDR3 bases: TGTGCCAGCAGTTTAGGTACCCGGGACTACGAGCAGTACTTC.

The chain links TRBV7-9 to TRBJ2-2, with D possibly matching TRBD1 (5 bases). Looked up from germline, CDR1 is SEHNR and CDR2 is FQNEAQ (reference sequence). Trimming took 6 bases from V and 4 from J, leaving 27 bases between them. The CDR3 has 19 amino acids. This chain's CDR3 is CASRLTRAQDRGSTGELFF. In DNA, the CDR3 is TGTGCCAGCAGACTGACCCGGGCACAGGATCGAGGTTCCACCGGGGAGCTGTTTTTT.

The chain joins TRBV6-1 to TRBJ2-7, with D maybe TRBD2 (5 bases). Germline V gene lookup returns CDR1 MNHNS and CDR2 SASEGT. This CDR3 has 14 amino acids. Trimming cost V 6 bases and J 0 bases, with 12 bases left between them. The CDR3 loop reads CASSEDSTSYEQYF. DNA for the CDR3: TGTGCCAGCAGCGAGGACTCCACCTCCTACGAGCAGTACTTC.

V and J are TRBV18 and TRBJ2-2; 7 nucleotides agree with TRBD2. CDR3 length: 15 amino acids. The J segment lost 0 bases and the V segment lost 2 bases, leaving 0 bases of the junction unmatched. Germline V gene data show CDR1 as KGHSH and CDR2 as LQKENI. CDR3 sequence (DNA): TGTGCCAGCTCACCAGGGAGGGCGAACACCGGGGAGCTGTTTTTT. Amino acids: CASSPGRANTGELFF. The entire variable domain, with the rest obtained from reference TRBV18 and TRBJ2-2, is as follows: NAGVMQNPRHLVRRRGQEARLRCSPMKGHSHVYWYRQLPEEGLKFMVYLQKENIIDESGMPKERFSAEFPKEGPSILRIQQVVRGDSAAYFCASSPGRANTGELFFGEGSRLTVL.

The CDR3 loop is CASSPIDSMNTEAFF. CDR3 nucleotides: TGTGCCAGCTCACCCATCGACAGCATGAACACTGAAGCTTTCTTT. The V call is TRBV18, the J call TRBJ1-1; perhaps TRBD1 as D (5 bases). Germline V gene lookup returns CDR1 KGHSH and CDR2 LQKENI. V lost 3 bases to trimming and J lost 0 bases, with 11 bases between them. The CDR3 is 15 amino acids. The full variable domain, rest sourced from reference TRBV18 and TRBJ1-1, is NAGVMQNPRHLVRRRGQEARLRCSPMKGHSHVYWYRQLPEEGLKFMVYLQKENIIDESGMPKERFSAEFPKEGPSILRIQQVVRGDSAAYFCASSPIDSMNTEAFFGQGTRLTVV.

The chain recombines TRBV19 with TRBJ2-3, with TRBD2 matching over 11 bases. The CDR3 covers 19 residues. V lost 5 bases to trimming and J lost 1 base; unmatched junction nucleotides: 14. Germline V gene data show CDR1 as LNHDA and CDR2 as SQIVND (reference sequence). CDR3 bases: TGTGCCAGTAGTCCCCGAGGACTAGCGGGTTGGAGGGGCACAGATACGCAGTATTTT. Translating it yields CASSPRGLAGWRGTDTQYF.

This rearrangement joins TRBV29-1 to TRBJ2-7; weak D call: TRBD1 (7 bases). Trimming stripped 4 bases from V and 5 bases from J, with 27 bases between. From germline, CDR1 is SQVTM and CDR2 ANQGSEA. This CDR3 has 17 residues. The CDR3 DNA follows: TGCAGCGTTGTTAGTTGGGGTGGGTGGCAGGGGGGACACGAGCAGTACTTC. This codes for CSVVSWGGWQGGHEQYF.

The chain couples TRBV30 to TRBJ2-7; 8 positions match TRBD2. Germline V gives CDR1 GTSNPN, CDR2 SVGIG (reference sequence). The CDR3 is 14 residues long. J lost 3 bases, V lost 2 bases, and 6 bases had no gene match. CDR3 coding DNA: TGTGCCTGGAGTAAGAGACTAGCGCTCTACGAGCAGTACTTC. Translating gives CAWSKRLALYEQYF.

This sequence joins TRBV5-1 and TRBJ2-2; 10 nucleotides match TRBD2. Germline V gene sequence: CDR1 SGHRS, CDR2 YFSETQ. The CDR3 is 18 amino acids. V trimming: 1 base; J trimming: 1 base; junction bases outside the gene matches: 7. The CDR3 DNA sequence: TGCGCCAGCAGCTTGTTAGGACTAGCGGATTTGAACACCGGGGAGCTGTTTTTT. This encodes CASSLLGLADLNTGELFF.

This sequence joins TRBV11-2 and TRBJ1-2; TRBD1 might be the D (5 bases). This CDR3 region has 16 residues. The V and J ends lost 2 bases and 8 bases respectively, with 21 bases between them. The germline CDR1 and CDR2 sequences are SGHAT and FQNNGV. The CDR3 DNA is TGTGCCAGCAGCTTAACGAGCCTCAAAGGGGCGCAAGGCTACACCTTC. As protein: CASSLTSLKGAQGYTF.

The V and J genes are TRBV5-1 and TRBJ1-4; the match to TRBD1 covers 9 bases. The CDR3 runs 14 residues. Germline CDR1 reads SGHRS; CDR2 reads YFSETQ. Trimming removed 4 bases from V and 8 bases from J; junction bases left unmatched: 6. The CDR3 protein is CASSPGTGKEKLFF. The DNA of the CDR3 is TGCGCCAGCAGCCCCGGGACAGGGAAGGAAAAACTGTTTTTT.

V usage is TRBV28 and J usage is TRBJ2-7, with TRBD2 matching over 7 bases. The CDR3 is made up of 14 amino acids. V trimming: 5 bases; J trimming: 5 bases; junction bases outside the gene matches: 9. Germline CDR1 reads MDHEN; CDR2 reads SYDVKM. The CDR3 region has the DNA TGTGCCAGCAGTACACCGGGAGGAAGGCACGAGCAGTACTTC. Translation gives CASSTPGGRHEQYF.

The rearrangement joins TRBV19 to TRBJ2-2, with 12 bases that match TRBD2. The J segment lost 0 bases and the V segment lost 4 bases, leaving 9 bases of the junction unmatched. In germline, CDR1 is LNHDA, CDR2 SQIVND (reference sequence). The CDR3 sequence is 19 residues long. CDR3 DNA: TGTGCCAGTAGTAACCTCGGACTAGCGGGACCAGCGAACACCGGGGAGCTGTTTTTT. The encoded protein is CASSNLGLAGPANTGELFF.